The 14 T cell receptor beta chains in this list originate from one sample, sequenced in a study of blood T cell repertoires in COVID-19. Data came from immunoSEQ multiplex PCR; TCRdb stores just in-frame clones and leaves some out. The data show a few hundred thousand clones, about 88% seen once. The sample taken for sequencing was peripheral blood. These receptors came from a man aged 55 to 69 who had recovered from COVID-19.

The V call is TRBV3-1 (or the pseudogene TRBV3-2), the J call TRBJ2-1; the D gene is possibly TRBD2 (5 bases). This CDR3 contains 14 residues. Germline CDR1 LGHDT, CDR2 YNNKEL (reference sequence). V dropped 4 bases and J dropped 10 bases, with 17 bases sitting between them. The CDR3 loop reads CASSLIPGRGEQFF. Here the CDR3 DNA reads TGTGCCAGCAGCCTGATCCCCGGGCGAGGGGAGCAGTTCTTC.

The rearrangement joins TRBV6-2 or TRBV6-3 to TRBJ2-7; 10 bases align to TRBD1. The trim removed 5 bases at V and 2 bases at J, leaving 12 bases unmatched. Germline CDR1 is MNHEY and CDR2 is SVGEGT. This CDR3 is 17 amino acids long. CDR3 bases: TGTGCCAGCAGTCCAGAGCGCCCGGGACAGGGGCCCTACGAGCAGTACTTC. Amino acid sequence: CASSPERPGQGPYEQYF.

This clone was detected a few times. The chain couples TRBV7-3 to TRBJ2-7; TRBD2 matches 9 bases. CDR3 length equals 20 residues. The germline V gene has CDR1 SGHTA and CDR2 FQGTGA. V shed 1 base, J shed 0 bases, and the junction held 16 bases outside the gene matches. The CDR3 coding sequence is TGTGCCAGCAGCTTAAGTGGTAGAGTAGCGGGGGACCTGAGCTCCTACGAGCAGTACTTC. Amino acids: CASSLSGRVAGDLSSYEQYF.

This clone has just one count. The V call is TRBV4-1, the J call TRBJ1-2; 7 nucleotides align to TRBD1. Germline trimming cut 3 bases from V and 5 bases from J; bases unmatched to any gene: 6. The length of the CDR3 is 14 residues. Germline V gene lookup returns CDR1 MGHRA and CDR2 YSYEKL. CDR3 in amino acids: CASSHPDRDYGYTF. Written as DNA, the CDR3 is TGCGCCAGCAGCCACCCAGACAGGGATTATGGCTACACCTTC.

This chain joins TRBV4-2 and TRBJ2-5, with TRBD2 matching over 12 bases. The CDR3 runs to 18 residues. Germline lookup yields CDR1 LGHNA and CDR2 YNFKEQ. Losses at the gene ends were 2 bases for V and 1 base for J; bases not matched to a gene: 8. CDR3 bases: TGTGCCAGCAGCCAATCCCGGACTAGCGGGGTAACCCAAGAGACCCAGTACTTC. Its protein product is CASSQSRTSGVTQETQYF.

This clone is a singleton in its sample. CDR3 sequence: CASAGTGLNSPLHF. In nucleotides, the CDR3 is TGTGCCAGCGCCGGGACAGGGCTAAATTCACCCCTCCACTTT. This rearrangement joins TRBV25-1 to TRBJ1-6; 9 bases are a match to TRBD1. V shed 8 bases, J shed 7 bases, and the junction held 6 bases outside the gene matches. Germline values: CDR1 MGHDK, CDR2 SYGVNS. This CDR3 has 14 residues.

This chain connects TRBV3-1 (or the pseudogene TRBV3-2) to TRBJ2-3; 9 bases match TRBD1. Trimming took 3 bases from V and 1 from J; bases not matched to a gene: 2. The CDR3 spans 15 residues. Germline V CDR1 and CDR2: LGHDT, YNNKEL (reference sequence). The CDR3 coding sequence is TGTGCCAGCAGCCACCGGACAGGGGGCACAGATACGCAGTATTTT. This sequence encodes CASSHRTGGTDTQYF.

The rearrangement uses TRBV5-1 and TRBJ2-7; 8 bases map to TRBD1. CDR1 is SGHRS and CDR2 is YFSETQ in the germline V gene. Trimming at V came to 1 base and at J to 4 bases, leaving 7 bases not matched to a gene. This CDR3 is 15 amino acids long. CDR3: CASSLNPQGAYEQYF. The CDR3 bases are TGCGCCAGCAGCTTGAATCCCCAGGGGGCGTACGAGCAGTACTTC.

V is TRBV5-8 and J is TRBJ1-3; the D gene is possibly TRBD1 (5 bases). This CDR3 spans 15 amino acids. V lost 5 bases, J lost 0 bases, and 12 bases lay in between. Looked up from germline, CDR1 is SGHTS and CDR2 is YDEGEE. The CDR3: CASSQDSSSGNTIYF. The CDR3 DNA reads TGTGCCAGCAGTCAAGACAGTTCCTCTGGAAACACCATATATTTT.

The chain is built from TRBV7-2 and TRBJ2-5, with TRBD1 matching over 7 bases. Trimming removed 3 bases from V and 9 bases from J; junction bases left unmatched: 10. There are 14 residues in the CDR3. In germline, CDR1 is SGHTA, CDR2 FQGNSA. The CDR3 region has the DNA TGTGCCAGCAGCTTCGGGGTAGGGGGCGAGGCCCAGTACTTC. Amino acid sequence: CASSFGVGGEAQYF.

The chain recombines TRBV11-2 with TRBJ1-2; a weak D match, TRBD1 (5 bases). The CDR3 has 14 amino acids. Trimming removed 5 bases at V and 4 bases at J, with 14 bases between. Germline CDR1 reads SGHAT; CDR2 reads FQNNGV. CDR3 in DNA: TGTGCCAGCAGCGAAAAGGGGCCTGGCTATGGCTACACCTTC. It encodes CASSEKGPGYGYTF.

The V and J genes are TRBV4-2 and TRBJ2-3, with 8 bases lining up with TRBD2. The CDR3 covers 16 residues. Germline CDR1 LGHNA, CDR2 YNFKEQ. The trim removed 1 base at V and 5 bases at J, leaving 8 bases unmatched. The CDR3, as DNA: TGTGCCAGCAGCCAAGCGGGGGGGCCTCTCGTAGATACGCAGTATTTT. Translated, it gives CASSQAGGPLVDTQYF.

The chain employs TRBV29-1 and TRBJ2-7, with D unclear. V lost 5 bases to trimming and J lost 0 bases, with 11 bases between them. Germline V lookup: CDR1 SQVTM, CDR2 ANQGSEA. This CDR3 spans 13 amino acids. CDR3 in DNA: TGCAGCGTTCTTGATACGAGCTCCTACGAGCAGTACTTC. This gives the protein CSVLDTSSYEQYF.

This clone was observed once. J is TRBJ2-5 and V is TRBV11-2; TRBD1 might be the D (5 bases). In germline, CDR1 is SGHAT, CDR2 FQNNGV. V was shortened by 1 base and J by 7 bases, with 10 bases between the two germline ends. The CDR3 extends over 13 amino acids. The CDR3 loop is CASSLAGQGTQYF. CDR3 DNA sequence: TGTGCCAGCAGCTTAGCAGGGCAGGGGACCCAGTACTTC.